These 20 T cell receptor beta chains came from one sample sequenced in a study of T cells in Graves' hyperthyroidism and ophthalmopathy. Researchers amplified the TCR beta CDR3 regions from RNA transcripts. HTBI primers were the set used in a first-round RT-PCR of the TCR CDR3. TCRdb re-called the multiplex PCR reads with MiXCR, one entry per CDR3 protein. The table has hundreds of thousands of distinct CDR3 sequences, approximately 13% seen once. Sequencing was performed on blood. The receptor source for this set is a woman under 40 with Graves' hyperthyroidism.

In this sample, this clonotype turned up many times. The rearrangement uses TRBV6-2 or TRBV6-3 and TRBJ2-1; tentative D call: TRBD2 (7 bases). With 2 bases removed from V and 5 bases from J, the gap between germline ends came to 13 bases. There are 15 residues in the CDR3. In germline, CDR1 is MNHEY, CDR2 SVGEGT. The CDR3 DNA is TGTGCCAGCAGTTACGGGGGGGCAGGCGACAATGAGCAGTTCTTC. It translates to CASSYGGAGDNEQFF.

This clonotype was seen many times. The chain is built from TRBV7-9 and TRBJ1-1, with D uncertain. V was cut by 3 bases and J by 9 bases, with 5 bases left in between. The CDR3 spans 10 residues. CDR1 is SEHNR and CDR2 is FQNEAQ in the germline V gene (reference sequence). The CDR3 reads CASSLAKAFF. Here the CDR3 DNA reads TGTGCCAGCAGCTTGGCGAAAGCTTTCTTT. The full variable domain, in which reference TRBV7-9 and TRBJ1-1 provide the parts outside the CDR3, is DTGVSQNPRHKITKRGQNVTFRCDPISEHNRLYWYRQTLGQGPEFLTYFQNEAQLEKSRLLSDRFSAERPKGSFSTLEIQRTEQGDSAMYLCASSLAKAFFGQGTRLTVV.

The V and J genes are TRBV7-6 and TRBJ2-2, with a weak D call TRBD1 (6 bases). CDR3 length equals 16 residues. Trimming shortened V by 8 bases and J by 2 bases, and 18 bases separated the two germline ends. The germline V gene encodes CDR1 SGHVS and CDR2 FNYEAQ. The CDR3 region is CASLAWGRINTGELFF. The CDR3, as DNA: TGTGCCAGCTTAGCCTGGGGGCGGATAAACACCGGGGAGCTGTTTTTT.

CDR3 sequence reads: CASSGRDRGWNSPLHF. The CDR3 DNA reads as TGTGCCAGCAGTGGCCGGGACAGGGGTTGGAATTCACCCCTCCACTTT. The chain links TRBV6-2 or TRBV6-3 to TRBJ1-6, with 10 bases that match TRBD1. CDR3 size: 16 residues. V gave up 5 bases and J gave up 7 bases; unmatched junction bases: 8. The V gene's germline CDR1 is MNHEY and CDR2 SVGEGT.

Concerning this clonotype: Mismatch with germline at one junction end may stem from a read error. This rearrangement joins TRBV25-1 to TRBJ2-4; no firm D call. Germline CDR1 is MGHDK and CDR2 is SYGVNS. The CDR3 is 15 residues long. The CDR3 coding sequence is TGTGCCAGCAGTGAAAATGACCGAGCCAGAAACATTCAGTACTTC. Its protein is CASSENDRARNIQYF.

Only a few counts were recorded for this clonotype. The V and J genes are TRBV28 and TRBJ2-6; 9 nucleotides line up with TRBD1. The CDR3 extends over 16 amino acids. V shed 6 bases and J 2 bases; nucleotides not matched to a gene: 5. Germline values: CDR1 MDHEN, CDR2 SYDVKM. The CDR3 DNA reads as TGTGCCAGCAGACACACAGGGGGCACTGGGGCCAACGTCCTGACTTTC. This codes for CASRHTGGTGANVLTF.

There are a few counts of this clonotype. The chain recombines TRBV20-1 with TRBJ2-3; 9 bases are shared with TRBD2. This CDR3 has 13 amino acids. V dropped 4 bases and J dropped 4; count of bases not matched to a gene: 3. Germline V CDR1 and CDR2: DFQATT, SNEGSKA (reference sequence). CDR3 loop: CSAKRLAADTQYF. The DNA for the CDR3 is TGCAGTGCTAAGAGACTAGCGGCAGATACGCAGTATTTT.

This clonotype was picked up many times. This chain connects TRBV2 to TRBJ1-6, with 7 bases lining up with TRBD1. Germline lookup yields CDR1 SNHLY and CDR2 FYNNEI. This CDR3 is 15 amino acids long. V shed 7 bases, J shed 0 bases, and the junction held 3 bases outside the gene matches. The CDR3 loop is CASTAGGSYNSPLHF. For the CDR3, the DNA is TGTGCCAGCACGGCAGGGGGCTCCTATAATTCACCCCTCCACTTT.

This clonotype was counted a few times. Being one base from a much bigger clone, this may be a read error. The CDR3 is CASTPGVPEAFF. As DNA, the CDR3 is TGTGCCAGCACCCCCGGGGTCCCTGAAGCTTTCTTT. V and J are TRBV2 and TRBJ1-1; D gene uncertain. CDR1 and CDR2 from the germline V gene are SNHLY and FYNNEI. Deletions cut 7 bases from V and 6 bases from J, with 12 bases between. The CDR3 contains 12 residues.

This clonotype was seen many times. The gene calls are TRBV11-2 and TRBJ2-5; no firm D call. This CDR3 is built from 13 residues. In germline, CDR1 is SGHAT, CDR2 FQNNGV. With 5 bases removed from V and 2 bases from J, the gap between germline ends came to 9 bases. The CDR3, as DNA: TGTGCCAGCAGCCCCCCGACACAAGAGACCCAGTACTTC. Translating gives CASSPPTQETQYF. Full variable domain (missing parts from reference TRBV11-2 and TRBJ2-5): EAGVAQSPRYKIIEKRQSVAFWCNPISGHATLYWYQQILGQGPKLLIQFQNNGVVDDSQLPKDRFSAERLKGVDSTLKIQPAKLEDSAVYLCASSPPTQETQYFGPGTRLLVL.

Many counts were recorded for this clonotype. The chain couples TRBV15 to TRBJ1-5; D gene uncertain. The V and J ends lost 2 bases and 2 bases respectively, with 16 bases between them. The CDR3 consists of 17 residues. CDR1 and CDR2 from the germline V gene are LNHNV and YYDKDF (reference sequence). The CDR3 region has the DNA TGTGCCACCAGCAGACTTTCCCGGGGAAGAGGCAATCAGCCCCAGCATTTT. It codes for CATSRLSRGRGNQPQHF.

About this clonotype: One base away lies a much larger clone, so this may be a sequencing read error. This chain connects TRBV12-3 or TRBV12-4 to TRBJ1-3; D call uncertain. CDR3 size: 15 residues. Trimming shortened V by 2 bases and J by 0 bases, and 8 bases separated the two germline ends. CDR3 DNA sequence: TGTGCCAGCAGTTTATGGCGGTCCTCTGGAAACACCATATATTTT. Encoded protein: CASSLWRSSGNTIYF.

This clonotype was counted between two and nine times. A much larger clone lies one base from this, so it may be a read error. The CDR3 loop is CTSSDRARDSNRISVLRLYF. In nucleotides, the CDR3 is TGTACCAGCAGTGACAGGGCTAGGGACAGTAACCGAATATCCGTTTTACGCTTGTACTTC. J is TRBJ2-5 and V is TRBV2, with 7 bases lining up with TRBD1. CDR1 is SNHLY, CDR2 FYNNEI, per germline. The CDR3 runs 20 residues.

The sample holds many counts of this clonotype. The chain recombines TRBV28 with TRBJ2-1; 13 bases align to TRBD2. CDR1 and CDR2 from the germline V gene are MDHEN and SYDVKM. The CDR3 extends over 17 amino acids. Losses at the gene ends were 0 bases for V and 9 bases for J; bases not matched to a gene: 8. CDR3 amino acids: CASSLWATSGRNGEQFF. CDR3 coding DNA: TGTGCCAGCAGTTTATGGGCGACTAGCGGGAGGAACGGTGAGCAGTTCTTC.

As regards this clonotype: One base away lies a much larger clone, so this may be a sequencing read error. V and J are TRBV12-3 or TRBV12-4 and TRBJ1-1; D gene ambiguous. Between the trimmed V and J ends, which lost 5 bases and 5 bases, there was a span of 18 bases. CDR3 size: 15 residues. CDR3 loop: CASSPEEITWTEAFF. The CDR3 coding sequence is TGTGCCAGCAGTCCAGAGGAGATCACGTGGACTGAAGCTTTCTTT.

The chain recombines TRBV29-1 with TRBJ1-3; the match to TRBD1 covers 7 bases. Germline values: CDR1 SQVTM, CDR2 ANQGSEA. The CDR3 loop spans 14 amino acids. J was trimmed by 4 bases and V by 3 bases; bases with no gene match: 6. The DNA of the CDR3 is TGCAGCGTTGAGTTTTCGACAGGGGGAAACACCATATATTTT. It codes for CSVEFSTGGNTIYF.

This clonotype has only a few counts. J is TRBJ2-7 and V is TRBV29-1, with 7 nucleotides matching TRBD1. Per the germline V gene, CDR1 is SQVTM and CDR2 is ANQGSEA. This CDR3 contains 13 residues. The V segment lost 1 base and the J segment 6 bases; nucleotides outside the gene matches: 6. The CDR3 sequence: CSVEARQGSEQYF. The DNA for the CDR3 is TGCAGCGTTGAAGCAAGACAGGGAAGCGAGCAGTACTTC.

This clonotype was recorded many times. The chain combines TRBV11-2 with TRBJ2-1; D not resolved. V lost 4 bases and J lost 6, with 16 bases in between. Germline lookup yields CDR1 SGHAT and CDR2 FQNNGV. This CDR3 is built from 15 residues. The CDR3 protein is CASSSSRTLGNEQFF. The CDR3 nucleotides read TGTGCCAGCAGCTCAAGCCGGACCCTAGGCAATGAGCAGTTCTTC.

Ten or more counts support this clonotype. This sequence joins TRBV11-1 and TRBJ2-7; D gene unclear. The CDR3 runs to 12 residues. Germline V gene lookup returns CDR1 SGHAT and CDR2 FQDESV (reference sequence). Trimming removed 3 bases at V and 5 bases at J, with 8 bases between. Here the CDR3 reads CASSLVRHEQYF. Written as DNA, the CDR3 is TGTGCCAGCAGCTTGGTCCGCCACGAGCAGTACTTC. Full variable domain (missing parts from reference TRBV11-1 and TRBJ2-7): EAEVAQSPRYKITEKSQAVAFWCDPISGHATLYWYRQILGQGPELLVQFQDESVVDDSQLPKDRFSAERLKGVDSTLKIQPAELGDSAMYLCASSLVRHEQYFGPGTRLTVT.

This clonotype was counted at least ten times. This sequence joins TRBV18 and TRBJ1-1; the match to TRBD1 covers 7 bases. V lost 4 bases, J lost 0 bases, and 5 bases stayed unmatched. The CDR3 spans 15 residues. Looked up from germline, CDR1 is KGHSH and CDR2 is LQKENI. CDR3 protein: CASSHAGGMNTEAFF. CDR3 DNA sequence: TGTGCCAGCTCACATGCAGGGGGTATGAACACTGAAGCTTTCTTT.